This T cell receptor beta chain was sequenced for a study of T cells in Graves' hyperthyroidism and ophthalmopathy (dated by TCRdb to between 2018 and 2021). Regarding the study in general: Peripheral blood samples were taken at initial diagnosis, before any treatment was given. Thyroid tissue and blood T-cell repertoires from roughly 6 Graves' hyperthyroidism patients were also compared in the study. To identify distinguishing TCR V-J signatures, a discovery cohort of about 100 patients was used, comprising 43 with Graves' ophthalmopathy and some 60 with stable Graves' hyperthyroidism. For training and testing, the roughly 100 patients in the discovery cohort were randomly divided in a 7:3 ratio. Prospective prediction of ophthalmopathy was tested in an independent validation cohort consisting of under 20 hyperthyroidism patients and some 16 patients who later progressed to ophthalmopathy. According to the paper, TCR Vbeta CDR3 sequencing was carried out on 135 peripheral blood samples, which came from 40 to 45 ophthalmopathy, roughly 75 hyperthyroidism and about 17 progressor patients. After sampling, hyperthyroidism patients received methimazole starting at 30 mg daily, and ophthalmopathy patients received high-dose intravenous methylprednisolone. Broader findings and caveats from the paper: No statistical method was used to set the sample size in advance, and investigators knew the group allocation. In cross-validation, a model built on a 13 V-J signature told ophthalmopathy apart from stable hyperthyroidism with roughly 87% sensitivity and roughly 83% specificity, and in testing the same model reached 80%/75%. Most expanded thyroid clonotypes (frequency above 0.001) were also detected in blood, a finding suggesting that blood repertoires may reflect thyroid immune responses. In validation, the model predicted progression to ophthalmopathy with just under 71% sensitivity and approximately 72% specificity, a median of approximately 6.7 months before onset.

Trimming at the junction amounts to 0 bases on V and 9 bases on J, and the germline ends lie 9 bases apart. Via the germline V gene (reference sequence), CDR1 is LGHDT and CDR2 YNNKEL. From the cysteine up to the phenylalanine, the CDR3 has a length of 14 residues. The kept DNA is CDR3 alone, 42 bases in frame from the first base. A patient counted as having stable Graves' hyperthyroidism if no progression to ophthalmopathy occurred over 18 months of follow-up. The hyperthyroidism patients were between 18 and 65 years old and newly diagnosed, with a disease duration of less than 2 months. Exclusion was applied to patients with uncontrolled infections, other autoimmune diseases, pregnancy or lactation. Diagnoses were established on the basis of clinical symptoms, serum thyroxine and TRAb, thyroid ultrasound, and orbital computed tomography. Ficoll-Paque density gradient centrifugation was used to isolate PBMCs from 10 ml of fresh peripheral blood. Total RNA was extracted with Trizol reagent, and quality was checked on an Agilent 2100 Bioanalyzer.

This clonotype was seen many times. Its antigen is still unknown. Qualities for individual bases were not recorded, and no much larger clone is one base off. The TCR beta CDR3 regions were amplified from the RNA transcripts. A first-round RT-PCR of the TCR CDR3 used the HTBI primer set with the Qiagen OneStep RT-PCR kit. The libraries were constructed in a second round of multiplex PCR and then size-selected and purified. Paired-end sequencing of the libraries was performed with 100 bp reads on an Illumina HiSeq2000. Regarding the original processing steps: SOAPnuke was used to process the raw data, removing reads that contained adapters or uncalled bases, had a mean Phred below 15, or lacked an exact match to the constant primer or identifier. COPE v1.2.5 was used to merge the high-quality paired reads, and each unique nucleotide sequence was defined as a clonotype. MiTCR v1.1 was used to align clonotypes to the IMGT TRBV, TRBD and TRBJ reference segments. The analysis included only V-J combinations with a frequency above 0.0001, which together covered about 99% of the repertoires. A TCS score was defined as the ratio between F50 (clonal expansion) and ExV (chaos), using BLOSUM62-based TCRdist between CDR3 peptides within each V-J. Welch's t-statistics and random forest reduced fewer than 600 V-J features to roughly 13, which were used in a naive Bayes classifier (R e1071). TCRdb handled the public reads itself, with Q25 trimming in fastp and clone calling in MiXCR, and kept productive beta chains. Rows with one shared CDR3 protein collapse into an entry with the most common genes and DNA. The V and J calls, along with clone size, are taken from TCRdb and not from the paper's own processing. The table for this sample lists approximately 530,000 distinct CDR3 sequences; 16% of them were counted only once. The ten largest make up 18% of the sample.

Recombination connected TRBV3-1 to TRBJ1-6, with no confident D gene call. The specimen was blood. This clonotype was sampled from a woman between 18 and 30 years old with Graves' hyperthyroidism. The CDR3 corresponds to CASSQERERSPLHF. The bases read TGTGCCAGCAGCCAAGAAAGGGAACGTTCACCCCTCCACTTT. Here the CDR3 is joined to the reference TRBV3-1 and TRBJ1-6 genes, and the full variable domain is: DTAVSQTPKYLVTQMGNDKSIKCEQNLGHDTMYWYKQDSKKFLKIMFSYNNKELIINETVPNRFSPKSPDKAHLNLHINSLELGDSAVYFCASSQERERSPLHFGNGTRLTVT.